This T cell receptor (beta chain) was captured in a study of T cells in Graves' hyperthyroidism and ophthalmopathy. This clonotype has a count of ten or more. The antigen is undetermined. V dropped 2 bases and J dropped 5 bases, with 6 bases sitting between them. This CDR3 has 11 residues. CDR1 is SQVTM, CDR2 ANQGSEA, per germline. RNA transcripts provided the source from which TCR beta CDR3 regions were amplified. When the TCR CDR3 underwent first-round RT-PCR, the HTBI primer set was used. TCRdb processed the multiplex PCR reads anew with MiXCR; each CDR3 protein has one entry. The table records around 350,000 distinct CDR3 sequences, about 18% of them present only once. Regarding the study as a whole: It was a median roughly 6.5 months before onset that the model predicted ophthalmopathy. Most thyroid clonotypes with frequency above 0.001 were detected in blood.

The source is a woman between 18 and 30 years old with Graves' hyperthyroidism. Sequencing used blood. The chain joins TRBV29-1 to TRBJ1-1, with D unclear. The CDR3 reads CSVELETEAFF. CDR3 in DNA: TGCAGCGTTGAATTAGAGACTGAAGCTTTCTTT.